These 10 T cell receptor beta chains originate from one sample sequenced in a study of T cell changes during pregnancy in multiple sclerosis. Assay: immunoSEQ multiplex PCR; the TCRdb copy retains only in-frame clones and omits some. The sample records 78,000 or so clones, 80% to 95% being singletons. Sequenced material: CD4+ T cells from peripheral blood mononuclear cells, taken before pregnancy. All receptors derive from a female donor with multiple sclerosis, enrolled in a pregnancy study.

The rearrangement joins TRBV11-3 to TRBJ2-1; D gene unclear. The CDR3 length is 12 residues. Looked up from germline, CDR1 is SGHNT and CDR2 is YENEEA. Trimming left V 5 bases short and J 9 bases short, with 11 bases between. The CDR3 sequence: CASSRVSGEQFF. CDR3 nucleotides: TGTGCCAGCAGCCGTGTCTCCGGTGAGCAGTTCTTC. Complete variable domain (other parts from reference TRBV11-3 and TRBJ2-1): EAGVVQSPRYKIIEKKQPVAFWCNPISGHNTLYWYLQNLGQGPELLIRYENEEAVDDSQLPKDRFSAERLKGVDSTLKIQPAELGDSAVYLCASSRVSGEQFFGPGTRLTVL.

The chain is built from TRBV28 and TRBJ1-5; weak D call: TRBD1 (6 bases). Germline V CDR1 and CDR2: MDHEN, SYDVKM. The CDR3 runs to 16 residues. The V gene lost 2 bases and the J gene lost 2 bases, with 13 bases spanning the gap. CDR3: CASSLHSGVGNQPQHF. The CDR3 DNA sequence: TGTGCCAGCAGTTTACATTCAGGGGTAGGCAATCAGCCCCAGCATTTT.

The DNA of the CDR3 is TGTGCCAGCAGCTTAGCCAGGGGCTCCTACGAGCAGTACTTC. Translating gives CASSLARGSYEQYF. The chain couples TRBV11-3 to TRBJ2-7, with D tentatively TRBD1 (6 bases). This CDR3 has 14 residues. V lost 1 base, J lost 0 bases, and 7 bases lay in between. Germline-derived CDR1 and CDR2 are SGHNT and YENEEA.

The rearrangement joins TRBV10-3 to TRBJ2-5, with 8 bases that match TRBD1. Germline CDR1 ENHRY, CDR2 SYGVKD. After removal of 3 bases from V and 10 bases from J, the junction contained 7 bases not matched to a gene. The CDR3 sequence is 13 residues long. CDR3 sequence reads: CAISERTGSFQYF. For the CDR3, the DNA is TGTGCCATCAGTGAAAGGACAGGGAGTTTCCAGTACTTC.

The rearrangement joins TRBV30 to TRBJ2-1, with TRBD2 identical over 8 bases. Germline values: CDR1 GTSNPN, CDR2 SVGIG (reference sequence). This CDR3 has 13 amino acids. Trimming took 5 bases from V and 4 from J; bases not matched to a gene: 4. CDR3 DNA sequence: TGTGCCTGGGCATCTAGCGGGTACAATGAGCAGTTCTTC. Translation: CAWASSGYNEQFF.

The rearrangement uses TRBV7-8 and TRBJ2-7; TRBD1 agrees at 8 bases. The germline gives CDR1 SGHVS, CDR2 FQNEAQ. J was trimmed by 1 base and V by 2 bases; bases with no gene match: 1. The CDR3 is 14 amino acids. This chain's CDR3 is CASSLWTGSYEQYF. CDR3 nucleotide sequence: TGTGCCAGCAGCTTATGGACAGGGTCCTACGAGCAGTACTTC.

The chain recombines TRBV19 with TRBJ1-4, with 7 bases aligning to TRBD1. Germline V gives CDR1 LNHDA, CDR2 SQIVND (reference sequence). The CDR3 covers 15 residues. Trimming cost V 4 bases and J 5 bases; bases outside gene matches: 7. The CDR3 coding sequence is TGTGCCAGTAGTAAAGCCGGGACAGTAAATGAAAAACTGTTTTTT. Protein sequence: CASSKAGTVNEKLFF.

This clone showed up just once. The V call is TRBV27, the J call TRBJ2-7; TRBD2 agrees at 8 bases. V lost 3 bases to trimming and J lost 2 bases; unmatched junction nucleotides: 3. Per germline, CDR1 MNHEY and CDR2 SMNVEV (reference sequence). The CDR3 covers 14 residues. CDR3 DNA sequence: TGTGCCAGCAGTTTGAAGCGGGAGACCTACGAGCAGTACTTC. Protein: CASSLKRETYEQYF.

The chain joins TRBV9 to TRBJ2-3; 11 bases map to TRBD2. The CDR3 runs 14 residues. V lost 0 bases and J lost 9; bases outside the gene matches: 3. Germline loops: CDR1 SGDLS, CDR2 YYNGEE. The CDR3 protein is CASSVASGGYTQYF. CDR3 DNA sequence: TGTGCCAGCAGCGTAGCTAGCGGGGGGTACACGCAGTATTTT.

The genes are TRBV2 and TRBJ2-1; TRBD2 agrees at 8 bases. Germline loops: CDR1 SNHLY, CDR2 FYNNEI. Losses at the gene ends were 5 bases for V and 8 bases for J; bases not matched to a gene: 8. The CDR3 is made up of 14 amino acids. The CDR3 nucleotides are TGTGCCAGCAGTTCACGGACTAGCATCCATGAGCAGTTCTTC. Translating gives CASSSRTSIHEQFF.